The 5 T cell receptor beta chains below were found in one sample sequenced in a study of regulatory T cells in long-lasting Graves disease. Time point denoted: newly diagnosed GD, antithyroid drugs for less than 3 months. There was RNA extracted from PBMCs, and the TCR library was made from it. iRepertoire HTBI primers and Arm-PCR of CDR3 regions built TCR beta libraries. TCRdb fed the multiplex PCR reads into MiXCR, producing one record per CDR3 protein. The sample holds hundreds of thousands of distinct CDR3 sequences, about 14% seen once. These data are also associated with another study on T cells in Graves' hyperthyroidism and ophthalmopathy.

Sequenced material: peripheral blood mononuclear cells (PBMCs), taken at new diagnosis, from a patient treated with antithyroid drugs. These receptors were collected from a man aged 25-45 years with Graves disease.

A few counts support this clonotype. The chain's CDR3 is CASSLWVGTDTQYF. The CDR3 DNA reads as TGTGCCAGCAGCTTATGGGTGGGGACAGATACGCAGTATTTT. V and J are TRBV7-9 and TRBJ2-3; D is unclear. V lost 2 bases and J 3 bases, leaving 9 bases between the germline ends. Germline V gene lookup returns CDR1 SEHNR and CDR2 FQNEAQ (reference sequence). The CDR3 is 14 residues long.

This clonotype has only a few counts. In nucleotides, the CDR3 is TGCAGCGTTGACCGAAACCGTGAAGCTTTCTTT. Amino acids: CSVDRNREAFF. J is TRBJ1-1 and V is TRBV29-1; D ambiguous. With 3 bases removed from V and 7 bases from J, the gap between germline ends came to 9 bases. Germline lookup yields CDR1 SQVTM and CDR2 ANQGSEA. CDR3 length: 11 residues.

This clonotype has a count of ten or more. V usage is TRBV6-1 and J usage is TRBJ2-5; D is possibly TRBD2 (6 bases). CDR3 size: 15 residues. V dropped 7 bases and J dropped 5 bases, with 20 bases sitting between them. Germline loops: CDR1 MNHNS, CDR2 SASEGT. CDR3 loop: CASTQEGLPAETQYF. CDR3 nucleotide sequence: TGTGCCAGCACCCAGGAGGGACTCCCGGCCGAGACCCAGTACTTC.

This clonotype was seen repeatedly, ten times or more. The genes are TRBV2 and TRBJ2-7; D may be TRBD2 (6 bases). The V end lost 7 bases, the J end lost 3 bases, and 13 bases lay between the germline ends. The germline V gene encodes CDR1 SNHLY and CDR2 FYNNEI. This CDR3 is 13 amino acids long. The CDR3 region is CASNSGAHYEQYF. The CDR3 DNA follows: TGTGCCAGCAATTCGGGAGCACACTACGAGCAGTACTTC.

This clonotype was counted ten times or more. The chain couples TRBV29-1 to TRBJ2-5; a weak D match, TRBD2 (6 bases). The CDR3 consists of 12 residues. V shed 6 bases and J shed 4 bases, with 12 bases lying between them. Germline lookup yields CDR1 SQVTM and CDR2 ANQGSEA. CDR3 region: CSVRKTRETQYF. The CDR3 coding sequence is TGCAGCGTGAGGAAGACTAGAGAGACCCAGTACTTC. Full variable domain (missing parts from reference TRBV29-1 and TRBJ2-5): SAVISQKPSRDICQRGTSLTIQCQVDSQVTMMFWYRQQPGQSLTLIATANQGSEATYESGFVIDKFPISRPNLTFSTLTVSNMSPEDSSIYLCSVRKTRETQYFGPGTRLLVL.